A single sample is the source of the 24 T cell receptor beta chains below, sequenced in a study of T cell responses to AZD1222 COVID-19 vaccine. Libraries were prepared by immunoSEQ multiplex PCR; TCRdb keeps only in-frame clonotypes and omits some of them. The sample consists of roughly 72,000 clones, less than 85% of them appearing once. The specimen was peripheral blood, collected on day 0 of AZD1222 vaccination. Source of these receptors: an adult in good health.

This clone came up a few times. The chain employs TRBV29-1 and TRBJ1-1, with TRBD1 identical over 8 bases. The CDR3 totals 13 residues. Trimming removed 7 bases from V and 0 bases from J; junction bases left unmatched: 4. Germline V gene sequence: CDR1 SQVTM, CDR2 ANQGSEA. The CDR3 nucleotides read TGCAGCGGTGCGACAGGGGTGAACACTGAAGCTTTCTTT. Translating gives CSGATGVNTEAFF.

The chain employs TRBV19 and TRBJ2-7; a weak D match, TRBD2 (5 bases). Germline V gene lookup returns CDR1 LNHDA and CDR2 SQIVND (reference sequence). V lost 3 bases to trimming and J lost 5 bases, with 20 bases between them. This CDR3 has 16 amino acids. The CDR3 nucleotides are TGTGCCAGTAGTATTGAGATAGCCCGCGGGTTCGACGAGCAGTACTTC. Translation: CASSIEIARGFDEQYF.

This chain connects TRBV6-5 to TRBJ2-7; D unclear. The CDR3 loop spans 11 amino acids. Trimming cost V 7 bases and J 6 bases, with 10 bases left between them. In germline, CDR1 is MNHEY, CDR2 SVGAGI. CDR3 sequence: CASITLREQYF. CDR3 nucleotide sequence: TGTGCCAGCATCACCCTTCGCGAGCAGTACTTC.

The chain couples TRBV7-2 to TRBJ2-7, with D unresolved. In germline, CDR1 is SGHTA, CDR2 FQGNSA. CDR3 length equals 13 residues. The germline V and J ends were trimmed by 1 base and 3 bases, with 7 bases remaining between them. This chain's CDR3 is CASSLEPGYEQYF. In nucleotides, the CDR3 is TGTGCCAGCAGCTTAGAGCCGGGCTACGAGCAGTACTTC.

The genes are TRBV5-6 and TRBJ2-3, with 7 bases lining up with TRBD1. The CDR3 has 15 residues. The ends lost 3 bases at V and 1 base at J; junction bases unmatched: 5. The germline V gene encodes CDR1 SGHDT and CDR2 YYEEEE. The chain's CDR3 is CASSSWDRGTDTQYF. The CDR3 bases are TGTGCCAGCAGCTCCTGGGACAGAGGCACAGATACGCAGTATTTT.

The chain couples TRBV2 to TRBJ1-5; D gene ambiguous. This CDR3 contains 14 residues. V was cut by 3 bases and J by 3 bases, with 9 bases left in between. The germline CDR1 and CDR2 sequences are SNHLY and FYNNEI. The DNA for the CDR3 is TGTGCCAGCAGTGATAGGTTCCCCAATCAGCCCCAGCATTTT. Translation gives CASSDRFPNQPQHF. The complete variable domain, with remaining parts taken from reference TRBV2 and TRBJ1-5, reads EPEVTQTPSHQVTQMGQEVILRCVPISNHLYFYWYRQILGQKVEFLVSFYNNEISEKSEIFDDQFSVERPDGSNFTLKIRSTKLEDSAMYFCASSDRFPNQPQHFGDGTRLSIL.

The gene calls are TRBV13 and TRBJ2-3, with 12 bases aligning to TRBD2. The CDR3 loop spans 15 amino acids. Germline lookup yields CDR1 PRHDT and CDR2 FYEKMQ (reference sequence). J lost 4 bases, V lost 4 bases, and 3 bases had no gene match. The CDR3 DNA is TGTGCCAGCAGCTCGACTAGCGGGAGCGCAGATACGCAGTATTTT. Translation gives CASSSTSGSADTQYF.

This clone was seen only once. This chain links TRBV6-2 or TRBV6-3 with TRBJ1-2; D call uncertain. The V gene's germline CDR1 is MNHEY and CDR2 SVGEGT. The CDR3 extends over 14 amino acids. The V end was cut by 5 bases, the J end by 4 bases, with 14 bases between. DNA of the CDR3: TGTGCCAGCAGTCACGGACGGATCCCCTATGGCTACACCTTC. It encodes CASSHGRIPYGYTF.

V gene TRBV3-1 (or the pseudogene TRBV3-2) combines with J gene TRBJ1-2, with no clear D. V lost 0 bases to trimming and J lost 6 bases, with 8 bases between them. Germline assignment: CDR1 LGHDT and CDR2 YNNKEL (reference sequence). This CDR3 has 13 amino acids. CDR3 in amino acids: CASSQDTRNGYTF. The CDR3 DNA follows: TGTGCCAGCAGCCAAGATACAAGGAATGGCTACACCTTC.

The V and J genes are TRBV7-9 and TRBJ1-2, with a weak D call TRBD1 (5 bases). The germline V gene has CDR1 SEHNR and CDR2 FQNEAQ (reference sequence). With 1 base removed from V and 4 bases from J, the gap between germline ends came to 10 bases. The CDR3 contains 14 residues. CDR3 in DNA: TGTGCCAGCAGCTTAGAGACAGAGATCTATGGCTACACCTTC. As protein: CASSLETEIYGYTF. The whole variable domain, filled in from reference TRBV7-9 and TRBJ1-2, reads DTGVSQNPRHKITKRGQNVTFRCDPISEHNRLYWYRQTLGQGPEFLTYFQNEAQLEKSRLLSDRFSAERPKGSFSTLEIQRTEQGDSAMYLCASSLETEIYGYTFGSGTRLTVV.

The chain joins TRBV7-2 to TRBJ2-5; possible D gene TRBD2, 6 bases. This CDR3 has 11 amino acids. From germline, CDR1 is SGHTA and CDR2 FQGNSA. Trimming cost V 6 bases and J 5 bases, with 7 bases left between them. CDR3 sequence reads: CASREGETQYF. The CDR3 bases are TGTGCCAGCAGGGAGGGGGAGACCCAGTACTTC.

The gene calls are TRBV29-1 and TRBJ1-1, with D hard to call. Germline CDR1 SQVTM, CDR2 ANQGSEA. V shed 6 bases and J shed 11 bases, with 19 bases lying between them. CDR3 size: 12 residues. The CDR3 DNA follows: TGCAGCGTCGCAACCCAATACCTCGTGGCTTTCTTT. Its translation is CSVATQYLVAFF.

The V call is TRBV11-2, the J call TRBJ2-7; a possible D gene is TRBD2 (6 bases). With 1 base removed from V and 7 bases from J, the gap between germline ends came to 11 bases. The CDR3 has 13 amino acids. Germline V lookup: CDR1 SGHAT, CDR2 FQNNGV. The CDR3 loop is CASSLGGGTEQYF. In DNA, the CDR3 is TGTGCCAGCAGCTTAGGCGGAGGGACGGAGCAGTACTTC.

The rearrangement uses TRBV5-6 and TRBJ1-4, with TRBD1 as a possible D gene (6 bases). Germline V gene data show CDR1 as SGHDT and CDR2 as YYEEEE. This CDR3 contains 13 residues. The V gene lost 5 bases and the J gene lost 8 bases, with 13 bases spanning the gap. CDR3 coding DNA: TGTGCCAGCAGTCAAGCAGGGGCCGAAAAACTGTTTTTT. Its translation: CASSQAGAEKLFF.

The count of this clone is one. The rearrangement uses TRBV13 and TRBJ2-7; 9 bases fit TRBD1. The ends lost 5 bases at V and 2 bases at J; junction bases unmatched: 7. In germline, CDR1 is PRHDT, CDR2 FYEKMQ (reference sequence). The CDR3 contains 15 residues. The CDR3 DNA is TGTGCCAGCAGCCCCCAGGGGACAGGGACCTACGAGCAGTACTTC. It is translated as CASSPQGTGTYEQYF.

V and J are TRBV18 and TRBJ1-1; D call uncertain. V gave up 3 bases and J gave up 2 bases, with 10 bases separating them. The germline V gene encodes CDR1 KGHSH and CDR2 LQKENI. The CDR3 has 14 amino acids. CDR3 residues: CASSPPGRNTEAFF. The CDR3, as DNA: TGTGCCAGCTCACCCCCGGGCCGCAACACTGAAGCTTTCTTT.

This chain links TRBV7-6 with TRBJ1-1, with D tentatively TRBD1 (6 bases). V was shortened by 1 base and J by 1 base, with 10 bases between the two germline ends. There are 15 residues in the CDR3. The germline gives CDR1 SGHVS, CDR2 FNYEAQ. The CDR3 coding sequence is TGTGCCAGCAGCTTAGATCCGGGACAGAACACTGAAGCTTTCTTT. Its translation is CASSLDPGQNTEAFF.

V gene TRBV6-6 combines with J gene TRBJ2-3; no reliable D call. CDR1 is MNHNY, CDR2 SVGAGI, per germline (reference sequence). With 6 bases removed from V and 2 bases from J, the gap between germline ends came to 12 bases. The CDR3 is 14 amino acids. CDR3 DNA sequence: TGTGCCAGCAGCCCCCCGGGCCTCACAGATACGCAGTATTTT. As protein: CASSPPGLTDTQYF.

The chain employs TRBV6-1 and TRBJ1-6; a possible D gene is TRBD1 (6 bases). Germline V gene lookup returns CDR1 MNHNS and CDR2 SASEGT. The CDR3 runs 23 residues. V dropped 2 bases and J dropped 1 base, with 30 bases sitting between them. The CDR3 region has the DNA TGTGCCAGCAGTGAAAATCTTGTGGTGTGGGGGCCTCAGCCAAATTCCTATAATTCACCCCTCCACTTT. It translates to CASSENLVVWGPQPNSYNSPLHF.

CDR3 DNA: TGCGCCAGCAGCTTGGCCGGGGGAAGCAATCAGCCCCAGCATTTT. This gives the protein CASSLAGGSNQPQHF. The J gene is TRBJ1-5, the V gene TRBV5-1, with TRBD1 as a possible D gene (5 bases). The V gene lost 0 bases and the J gene lost 1 base, with 8 bases spanning the gap. Germline V lookup: CDR1 SGHRS, CDR2 YFSETQ. CDR3 length equals 15 residues.

The chain uses TRBV19 and TRBJ2-3; D is ambiguous. CDR1 is LNHDA and CDR2 is SQIVND in the germline V gene (reference sequence). There are 11 residues in the CDR3. V lost 5 bases to trimming and J lost 11 bases, with 11 bases between them. The CDR3 protein is CASSRGALQYF. The CDR3 DNA reads TGTGCCAGTAGTCGAGGTGCCTTGCAGTATTTT.

The chain has TRBV6-1 and TRBJ2-3, with TRBD2 matching 7 bases. Trimming took 0 bases from V and 0 from J; bases not matched to a gene: 6. The germline gives CDR1 MNHNS, CDR2 SASEGT. This CDR3 contains 17 residues. The CDR3 protein is CASSEASSGISTDTQYF. CDR3 in DNA: TGTGCCAGCAGTGAAGCATCCAGCGGGATTAGCACAGATACGCAGTATTTT.

V is TRBV4-2 and J is TRBJ2-3; 16 bases are shared with TRBD2. CDR1 LGHNA and CDR2 YNFKEQ come from the germline V gene. The length of the CDR3 is 18 residues. Trimming removed 4 bases from V and 5 bases from J; junction bases left unmatched: 9. CDR3 residues: CASSPGLAGGPGEDTQYF. The DNA for the CDR3 is TGTGCCAGCAGCCCGGGACTAGCGGGAGGGCCGGGTGAAGATACGCAGTATTTT.

The count of this clone is one. The rearrangement links TRBV7-8 to TRBJ2-7; no firm D call. Germline V gene data show CDR1 as SGHVS and CDR2 as FQNEAQ. The CDR3 runs to 11 residues. V lost 8 bases to trimming and J lost 2 bases, with 7 bases between them. CDR3 loop: CASVGAYEQYF. For the CDR3, the DNA is TGTGCCAGCGTCGGAGCCTACGAGCAGTACTTC.